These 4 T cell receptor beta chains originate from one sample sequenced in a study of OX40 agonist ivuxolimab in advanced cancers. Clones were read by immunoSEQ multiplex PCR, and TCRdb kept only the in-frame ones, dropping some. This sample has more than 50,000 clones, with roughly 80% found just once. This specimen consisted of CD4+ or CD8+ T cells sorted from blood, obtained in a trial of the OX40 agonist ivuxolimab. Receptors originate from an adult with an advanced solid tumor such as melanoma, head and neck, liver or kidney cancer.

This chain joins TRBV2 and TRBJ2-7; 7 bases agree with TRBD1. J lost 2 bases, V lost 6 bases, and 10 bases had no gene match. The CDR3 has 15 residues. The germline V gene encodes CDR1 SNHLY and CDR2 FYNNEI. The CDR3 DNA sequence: TGTGCCAGCAGCGGTCCGGGACAGAATCCCTACGAGCAGTACTTC. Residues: CASSGPGQNPYEQYF.

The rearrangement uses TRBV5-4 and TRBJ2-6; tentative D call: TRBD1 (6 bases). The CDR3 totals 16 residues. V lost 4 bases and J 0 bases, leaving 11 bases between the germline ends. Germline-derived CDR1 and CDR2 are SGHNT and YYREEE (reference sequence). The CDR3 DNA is TGTGCCAGCAGCAAGGACAGAAACTCTGGGGCCAACGTCCTGACTTTC. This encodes CASSKDRNSGANVLTF.

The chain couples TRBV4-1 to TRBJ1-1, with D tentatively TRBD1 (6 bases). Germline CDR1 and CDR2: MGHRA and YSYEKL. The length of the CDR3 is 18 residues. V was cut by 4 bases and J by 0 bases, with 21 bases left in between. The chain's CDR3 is CASSRSGQRALMNTEAFF. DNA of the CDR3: TGCGCCAGCAGCCGAAGCGGACAGAGAGCCTTAATGAACACTGAAGCTTTCTTT.

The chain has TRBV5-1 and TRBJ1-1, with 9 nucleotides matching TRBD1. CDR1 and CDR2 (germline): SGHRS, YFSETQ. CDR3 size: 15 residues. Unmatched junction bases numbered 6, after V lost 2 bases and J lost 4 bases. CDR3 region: CASSLTGGASTEAFF. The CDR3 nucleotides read TGCGCCAGCAGCTTAACAGGGGGCGCTTCCACTGAAGCTTTCTTT.